Sequencing of this TCR beta chain was carried out in a study of human T cells and chemical hapten exposure. General study points: Expanded TCRs were compared with controls, and the expanded TCRs formed significantly more large CDR3 similarity clusters.

Only a few counts were recorded for this clonotype. The target antigen is unknown. The CDR3 is 14 amino acids. The V gene lost 2 bases and the J gene lost 1 base, with 8 bases spanning the gap. Germline V gives CDR1 MDHEN, CDR2 SYDVKM. As to time point: patch test 3, about 24 weeks after DPC sensitization. Treatment denoted: therapeutic diphenylcyclopropenone sensitization with weekly scalp DPC. Sequencing started from total RNA isolated from unfractionated whole blood. TCRdb redid the calling of the RACE reads with MiXCR, one entry per CDR3 protein. The table includes roughly 200,000 distinct CDR3 sequences, about 25% detected once.

This receptor was taken from a woman aged 35 to 49 with alopecia areata. Some clones in this sample may be carry-over from other donors' samples. Sequences were derived from whole blood, sampled in connection with sensitization to the hapten diphenylcyclopropenone (DPC). This chain links TRBV28 with TRBJ2-5; no definite D call. Written as DNA, the CDR3 is TGTGCCAGCAGTTTAGCGACGGCCCAAGAGACCCAGTACTTC. It is translated as CASSLATAQETQYF. Drawing the rest from reference TRBV28 and TRBJ2-5, the complete variable domain is DVKVTQSSRYLVKRTGEKVFLECVQDMDHENMFWYRQDPGLGLRLIYFSYDVKMKEKGDIPEGYSVSREKKERFSLILESASTNQTSMYLCASSLATAQETQYFGPGTRLLVL.